This T cell receptor (beta chain) is drawn from a study of tumor-infiltrating lymphocytes in oesophageal squamous cell carcinoma. One entry per CDR3 protein, called by TCRdb with MiXCR from the PCR reads. The data contain approximately 18,000 distinct CDR3 sequences, 35% to 45% of them singletons. CDR1 is MNHNY, CDR2 SVGAGI, per germline (reference sequence). CDR3 length: 15 residues. Losses at the gene ends were 2 bases for V and 6 bases for J; bases not matched to a gene: 4. Sample: normal esophageal tissue next to the tumor. The chain couples TRBV6-6 to TRBJ2-3, with 11 positions matching TRBD1. The source of this sequence is a female donor with esophageal squamous cell carcinoma. In DNA, the CDR3 is TGTGCCAGCAGTTACGGACAGGGGGCGCGGGATACGCAGTATTTT. Translated: CASSYGQGARDTQYF.